The 9 T cell receptor beta chains below come from one sample, sequenced in a study of identical twins' blood T cells. TCRdb processed the 5' RACE reads anew with MiXCR; each CDR3 protein has one entry. The sample shows 300,000 to 400,000 distinct CDR3 sequences, more than 25% of them seen only once. Sequencing input: PBMCs. Source of these receptors: a woman aged 18 to 49 in good health.

The V and J genes are TRBV19 and TRBJ1-3; D uncertain. The CDR3 totals 13 residues. The V gene's germline CDR1 is LNHDA and CDR2 SQIVND (reference sequence). Trimming took off 8 bases at V and 0 bases at J, with 8 bases between the two ends. The CDR3 DNA reads TGTGCCAGTTTTAGGACCTCTGGAAACACCATATATTTT. This encodes CASFRTSGNTIYF. The full variable domain, completed using reference TRBV19 and TRBJ1-3, is DGGITQSPKYLFRKEGQNVTLSCEQNLNHDAMYWYRQDPGQGLRLIYYSQIVNDFQKGDIAEGYSVSREKKESFPLTVTSAQKNPTAFYLCASFRTSGNTIYFGEGSWLTVV.

In its sample, this clonotype was seen a few times. Germline and junction disagree at one end, which may indicate a read error. This chain connects TRBV7-7 to TRBJ1-5; no firm D call. Germline CDR1 reads SSHAT; CDR2 reads FNYEAQ (reference sequence). This CDR3 is 13 amino acids long. CDR3 in DNA: TGTGCTAGCAGCTTAGACCGATATCAGCCCCAGCATTTT. This translates into CASSLDRYQPQHF.

Details on this clonotype: Germline is not matched at one junction end, which may reflect a read error. This sequence joins TRBV29-1 and TRBJ2-2; 7 nucleotides align to TRBD2. Germline V gives CDR1 SQVTM, CDR2 ANQGSEA. This CDR3 spans 16 amino acids. This CDR3 reads CSVSKTGGLNAGELFF. The CDR3 DNA reads as TGCAGCGTTTCGAAAACGGGAGGACTGAACGCCGGGGAGCTGTTTTTT.

This clonotype was counted between two and nine times. The rearrangement uses TRBV27 and TRBJ1-2, with D unresolved. CDR3 length equals 14 residues. Germline CDR1 is MNHEY and CDR2 is SMNVEV (reference sequence). The V end was cut by 1 base, the J end by 9 bases, with 15 bases between. In DNA form, the CDR3 reads TGTGCCAGCAGTTTATTAAGCCGACCTTGGAGCTACACCTTC. Its protein product is CASSLLSRPWSYTF.

The chain has TRBV20-1 and TRBJ2-3, with 9 bases identical to TRBD2. Trimming took 2 bases from V and 8 from J; bases not matched to a gene: 5. The CDR3 length is 13 residues. Germline V CDR1 and CDR2: DFQATT, SNEGSKA (reference sequence). CDR3: CSARLAGPGTQYF. As DNA, the CDR3 is TGCAGTGCTAGACTAGCGGGGCCCGGTACGCAGTATTTT.

This clonotype was counted many times. V usage is TRBV29-1 and J usage is TRBJ1-2; D is possibly TRBD1 (6 bases). Germline assignment: CDR1 SQVTM and CDR2 ANQGSEA. V lost 7 bases and J lost 5, with 11 bases in between. The CDR3 is made up of 11 amino acids. The DNA of the CDR3 is TGCAGCGCCTACGGACAGTATGGCTACACCTTC. It translates to CSAYGQYGYTF.

The chain couples TRBV4-3 to TRBJ2-1; no clear D. The V and J ends lost 1 base and 1 base respectively, with 14 bases between them. Germline CDR1 LGHNA, CDR2 YSLEER. The CDR3 spans 17 residues. The CDR3 here is CASSQGFGYQSYNEQFF. The CDR3 nucleotides are TGCGCCAGCAGCCAAGGGTTCGGTTATCAATCCTACAATGAGCAGTTCTTC.

The rearrangement uses TRBV29-1 and TRBJ1-2, with D tentatively TRBD1 (6 bases). The germline V gene encodes CDR1 SQVTM and CDR2 ANQGSEA. The CDR3 runs 11 residues. V lost 4 bases to trimming and J lost 8 bases, with 11 bases between them. CDR3 bases: TGCAGCGTTGGCGGGACACGAGGCTACACCTTC. It is translated as CSVGGTRGYTF.

This clonotype was recorded many times. J is TRBJ1-6 and V is TRBV2; D is uncertain. Between the trimmed V and J ends, which lost 10 bases and 7 bases, there was a span of 17 bases. The CDR3 extends over 14 amino acids. Germline CDR1 reads SNHLY; CDR2 reads FYNNEI. The CDR3 is CATETSPGNSPLHF. DNA of the CDR3: TGTGCCACCGAGACGTCCCCGGGAAATTCACCCCTCCACTTT.